This is a list of T cell receptor beta chains from one sample in a study of technical replicates of blood from several donors. Measured with immunoSEQ multiplex PCR; TCRdb has only the in-frame clones, and not every one. The profile shows about 69,000 clones, 75% to 90% of them singletons. Sequences were obtained from PBMCs. The receptor set was obtained from a human donor in good health. Some clones in this sample may be carry-over from other donors' samples. Each CDR3 is given without its conserved first and last residue. The D gene is left open where the match is weak.

d_call,v_call,j_call,cdr3_aa
-,TRBV7-9,TRBJ2-7,ASSSAGGHYEQY
-,TRBV18,TRBJ1-3,ASSPPGSGERNTIY
TRBD1,TRBV6-1,TRBJ1-5,ASSEADRNQPQH
TRBD1,TRBV4-1,TRBJ2-6,ASSATGAGANVLT
-,TRBV7-9,TRBJ1-3,ASSLGSGSTPGNTIY
-,TRBV7-6,TRBJ1-2,ASSLLRTEPYGYT
-,TRBV4-3,TRBJ1-4,ASSQDRVVSTNEKLF
TRBD1,TRBV4-2,TRBJ1-2,ASSQDSYRTGYGYT
TRBD1,TRBV4-3,TRBJ2-7,ASSERQGVYEQY
TRBD1,TRBV18,TRBJ2-1,ASSPQGGNNEQF
-,TRBV20-1,TRBJ2-3,SPLRDTQY
TRBD2,TRBV30,TRBJ2-1,AWKPGLAGRWMF
TRBD1,TRBV19,TRBJ2-7,ASSAAYGTASYEQY
TRBD1,TRBV29-1,TRBJ1-2,SVGGQGYGYT
-,TRBV18,TRBJ1-1,ASSSGQNTEAF
-,TRBV7-9,TRBJ2-3,ASSPGRERADTQY
TRBD1,TRBV5-1,TRBJ1-1,ASSLRDRGTEAF
TRBD1,TRBV10-3,TRBJ1-2,AISVGDRGRGYT